The next 20 T cell receptor beta chains were all read from a single sample in a study of T cell repertoires in cytomegalovirus infection. These receptors have no identified antigens. TCRdb redid the calling of the reads with MiXCR, one entry per CDR3 protein. The sample includes fewer than 650,000 distinct CDR3 sequences, 35% to 50% of them seen just once. Sequencing was performed on cultured PBMCs, taken from culture after CMV antigen stimulation. The receptors stem from a human donor in good health (CMV status not recorded). Some clones in this sample may be carry-over from other donors' samples.

In its sample, this clonotype was seen a few times. V is TRBV7-2 and J is TRBJ2-5; D possibly corresponds to TRBD2 (5 bases). Trimming took 4 bases from V and 12 from J, leaving 12 bases between them. The CDR3 contains 11 residues. The germline gives CDR1 SGHTA, CDR2 FQGNSA. The CDR3 spells CASSSPGIKYF. CDR3 DNA sequence: TGTGCCAGCAGCTCGCCGGGGATAAAGTACTTC.

The sample holds a few counts of this clonotype. The V call is TRBV28, the J call TRBJ2-7; D remains ambiguous. The CDR3 loop spans 14 amino acids. Germline V gene data show CDR1 as MDHEN and CDR2 as SYDVKM. V was cut by 4 bases and J by 4 bases, with 14 bases left in between. CDR3 protein: CASSSTWGLYEQYF. The CDR3 coding sequence is TGTGCCAGCAGTTCTACGTGGGGTCTGTACGAGCAGTACTTC.

For this clonotype: Since the CDR3 does not end with the conserved phenylalanine or tryptophan, this likely comes from a read error. It is unclear where the CDR3 begins or ends on the DNA, so no DNA is shown, and the CDR3 is as TCRdb lists it. The CDR3 region is CATSSPGTSMMS. The chain recombines TRBV15 with TRBJ2-1; no check of the table's D call, TRBD2, against the DNA was made. The CDR3 comprises 12 residues, both ends counted. Germline V gene lookup returns CDR1 LNHNV and CDR2 YYDKDF (reference sequence).

This clonotype was counted only a few times. This rearrangement joins TRBV6-1 to TRBJ2-7; 12 nucleotides align to TRBD2. CDR1 is MNHNS, CDR2 SASEGT, per germline. J lost 4 bases, V lost 6 bases, and 28 bases had no gene match. This CDR3 has 22 residues. CDR3 DNA: TGTGCCAGCAGAGAATTCGACAGCCTCCGAATGGGGCTAGCGGGAGGGCAGTACGAGCAGTACTTC. It yields the protein CASREFDSLRMGLAGGQYEQYF.

The rearrangement links TRBV7-9 to TRBJ1-6, with 12 bases identical to TRBD1. Trimming at V came to 0 bases and at J to 9 bases, leaving 6 bases not matched to a gene. Germline CDR1 SEHNR, CDR2 FQNEAQ (reference sequence). CDR3 size: 17 residues. The CDR3 DNA follows: TGTGCCAGCAGCTTAGCTGGGACAGGGGGCTTAATTTCACCCCTCCACTTT. Its protein is CASSLAGTGGLISPLHF.

This clonotype has just a few counts. The gene calls are TRBV6-1 and TRBJ2-7; D uncertain. This CDR3 contains 16 residues. The V and J ends lost 6 bases and 0 bases respectively, with 18 bases between them. Germline V CDR1 and CDR2: MNHNS, SASEGT. In DNA, the CDR3 is TGTGCCAGCAGAGCATATCAGGTTACCTCCTCCTACGAGCAGTACTTC. Protein sequence: CASRAYQVTSSYEQYF.

The rearrangement joins TRBV12-3 or TRBV12-4 to TRBJ2-3; D not resolved. Trimming cost V 6 bases and J 0 bases, with 10 bases left between them. The CDR3 totals 14 residues. CDR3 nucleotides: TGTGCCAGCAGCTCCGGAACTAGCACAGATACGCAGTATTTT. Protein sequence: CASSSGTSTDTQYF.

V usage is TRBV4-1 and J usage is TRBJ1-2; 7 bases agree with TRBD1. Germline CDR1 is MGHRA and CDR2 is YSYEKL. The CDR3 has 15 residues. V was pared by 5 bases and J by 1 base, with 7 bases of the junction left unmatched. CDR3 amino acids: CASSWRDRSNYGYTF. The CDR3 DNA reads TGCGCCAGCAGCTGGCGGGACAGAAGTAACTATGGCTACACCTTC.

The CDR3 DNA reads TGTGCCAGCAGTGAAAGGAGCCTCGATTTCGATGAGCAGTTCTTC. Protein: CASSERSLDFDEQFF. The rearrangement joins TRBV6-1 to TRBJ2-1; D ambiguous. Germline lookup yields CDR1 MNHNS and CDR2 SASEGT. The CDR3 is made up of 15 amino acids. With 2 bases removed from V and 8 bases from J, the gap between germline ends came to 16 bases.

The chain employs TRBV5-6 and TRBJ1-5; no clear D. The CDR3 spans 14 residues. V was clipped by 1 base and J by 3 bases, with 8 bases between them. The germline gives CDR1 SGHDT, CDR2 YYEEEE. The CDR3 nucleotides are TGTGCCAGCAGCTTGAGAGGTGCCAATCAGCCCCAGCATTTT. This translates into CASSLRGANQPQHF.

V is TRBV19 and J is TRBJ2-7; D is undetermined. Germline V lookup: CDR1 LNHDA, CDR2 SQIVND (reference sequence). V was cut by 3 bases and J by 3 bases, with 15 bases left in between. This CDR3 is 15 amino acids long. The CDR3 region has the DNA TGTGCCAGTAGTATCGGTCTGATGGGAATCTACGAGCAGTACTTC. Translating it yields CASSIGLMGIYEQYF.

The CDR3 loop reads CASSQTGGGTQYF. CDR3 coding DNA: TGTGCCAGCAGTCAAACCGGGGGGGGAACCCAGTACTTC. The V gene is TRBV28, the J gene TRBJ2-5, with 8 bases lining up with TRBD2. Germline values: CDR1 MDHEN, CDR2 SYDVKM. The CDR3 has 13 amino acids. J lost 8 bases, V lost 5 bases, and 7 bases had no gene match.

This clonotype was seen a few times. The chain carries TRBV20-1 and TRBJ1-2; no reliable D call. The V and J ends lost 5 bases and 4 bases respectively, with 14 bases between them. The germline gives CDR1 DFQATT, CDR2 SNEGSKA (reference sequence). CDR3 length: 13 amino acids. This CDR3 is CSAPRDHVYGYTF. CDR3 nucleotide sequence: TGCAGTGCTCCCCGGGATCACGTCTATGGCTACACCTTC.

This clonotype has just a few counts. The V gene is TRBV28, the J gene TRBJ1-5, with D possibly being TRBD1 (5 bases). V was pared by 5 bases and J by 5 bases, with 19 bases between. Germline-derived CDR1 and CDR2 are MDHEN and SYDVKM. The CDR3 contains 16 residues. This chain's CDR3 is CASSPGVGRPDQPQHF. The DNA for the CDR3 is TGTGCCAGCAGTCCGGGGGTCGGACGTCCCGATCAGCCCCAGCATTTT. Full variable domain (missing parts from reference TRBV28 and TRBJ1-5): DVKVTQSSRYLVKRTGEKVFLECVQDMDHENMFWYRQDPGLGLRLIYFSYDVKMKEKGDIPEGYSVSREKKERFSLILESASTNQTSMYLCASSPGVGRPDQPQHFGDGTRLSIL.

CDR3 sequence (DNA): TGTGCCAGCAGTGAGTTCGGATCGTTGAGTGGAAACACCATATATTTT. This translates into CASSEFGSLSGNTIYF. The chain links TRBV2 to TRBJ1-3; D unclear. With 3 bases removed from V and 3 bases from J, the gap between germline ends came to 15 bases. The CDR3 extends over 16 amino acids. Germline V gives CDR1 SNHLY, CDR2 FYNNEI.

This chain joins TRBV18 and TRBJ2-3; D not resolved. This CDR3 contains 16 residues. V lost 3 bases and J 2 bases, leaving 15 bases between the germline ends. CDR1 and CDR2 from the germline V gene are KGHSH and LQKENI. The CDR3 here is CASSPSGNTATDTQYF. DNA of the CDR3: TGTGCCAGCTCACCGTCGGGTAATACCGCCACAGATACGCAGTATTTT.

The genes are TRBV5-1 and TRBJ2-7; D gene ambiguous. CDR1 SGHRS and CDR2 YFSETQ come from the germline V gene. V was shortened by 4 bases and J by 2 bases, with 13 bases between the two germline ends. This CDR3 has 14 residues. In DNA form, the CDR3 reads TGCGCCAGCAGCCCCCAGCCTGGACCCTACGAGCAGTACTTC. Its translation is CASSPQPGPYEQYF.

The CDR3 DNA reads TGTGCCAGCAGCTTATGGACAGGACGGGGGACCGGGGAGCTGTTTTTT. Its protein product is CASSLWTGRGTGELFF. The chain joins TRBV7-6 to TRBJ2-2, with D possibly being TRBD1 (7 bases). The CDR3 is made up of 16 amino acids. Germline CDR1 reads SGHVS; CDR2 reads FNYEAQ. V was trimmed by 2 bases and J by 5 bases, leaving 15 bases between them. Full variable domain (rest looked up from reference TRBV7-6 and TRBJ2-2): GAGVSQSPRYKVTKRGQDVALRCDPISGHVSLYWYRQALGQGPEFLTYFNYEAQQDKSGLPNDRFSAERPEGSISTLTIQRTEQRDSAMYRCASSLWTGRGTGELFFGEGSRLTVL.

The chain combines TRBV5-1 with TRBJ1-4; the match to TRBD1 covers 7 bases. With 4 bases clipped from V and 4 bases from J, the junction kept 7 bases outside the gene matches. CDR1 and CDR2 (germline): SGHRS, YFSETQ. This CDR3 contains 15 residues. CDR3 amino acids: CASSLGTDYNEKLFF. CDR3 nucleotides: TGCGCCAGCAGCCTCGGGACAGATTATAATGAAAAACTGTTTTTT.

The genes are TRBV4-1 and TRBJ1-2; D ambiguous. There are 13 residues in the CDR3. Between the trimmed V and J ends, which lost 1 base and 4 bases, there was a span of 7 bases. Germline CDR1 MGHRA, CDR2 YSYEKL. CDR3 in amino acids: CASSQVALYGYTF. The CDR3 nucleotides read TGCGCCAGCAGCCAAGTCGCGCTCTATGGCTACACCTTC.